This entry lists 8 T cell receptor beta chains sequenced from one sample in a study of blood T cell repertoires in COVID-19 (dated by TCRdb to 2019 to 2021). The receptor library was made with the immunoSEQ multiplex PCR assay. TCRdb provides this immuneACCESS table in a form limited to in-frame rearrangements. Some clones are lacking; in checked studies, under half of them reflect an unresolved V gene, and why the rest are absent is not known. This sample gives more than 130,000 clones in total; 84% of them show up just once. Together, the top ten hold 8.8% of the sample. The sequenced sample was peripheral blood. Receptors were obtained from a woman aged 80 or over in a cohort sampled during active or convalescent COVID-19.

In this sample, this clone turned up a few times. J is TRBJ2-7 and V is TRBV3-1 (or the pseudogene TRBV3-2), with 9 nucleotides matching TRBD1. V lost 0 bases and J lost 9; bases outside the gene matches: 6. The CDR3 length is 14 residues. In germline, CDR1 is LGHDT, CDR2 YNNKEL (reference sequence). CDR3: CASSQDSGTGRQYF. In DNA, the CDR3 is TGTGCCAGCAGCCAAGATTCTGGGACAGGGAGGCAGTACTTC.

The J gene is TRBJ1-1, the V gene TRBV3-1 (or the pseudogene TRBV3-2), with no clear D. Germline CDR1 is LGHDT and CDR2 is YNNKEL (reference sequence). The V and J ends lost 3 bases and 8 bases respectively, with 7 bases between them. The length of the CDR3 is 11 residues. CDR3 residues: CASSQAREAFF. In nucleotides, the CDR3 is TGTGCCAGCAGCCAGGCCAGGGAAGCTTTCTTT.

This chain connects TRBV24-1 to TRBJ2-1; 9 bases agree with TRBD2. This CDR3 comprises 17 residues. Germline trimming cut 4 bases from V and 0 bases from J; bases unmatched to any gene: 6. Germline lookup yields CDR1 KGHDR and CDR2 SFDVKD. CDR3 amino acids: CATSDFSGGSSYNEQFF. The CDR3 nucleotides are TGTGCCACCAGTGACTTTAGCGGGGGTAGCTCCTACAATGAGCAGTTCTTC.

The rearrangement uses TRBV7-9 and TRBJ1-1, with D possibly being TRBD1 (6 bases). The germline V and J ends were trimmed by 5 bases and 9 bases, with 19 bases remaining between them. Germline V CDR1 and CDR2: SEHNR, FQNEAQ (reference sequence). The CDR3 runs 14 residues. CDR3 in DNA: TGTGCCAGCAGCAGTCTGGACAGACGTTCTAAAGCTTTCTTT. Residues: CASSSLDRRSKAFF.

This chain uses TRBV6-5 with TRBJ2-7; 8 bases fit TRBD2. This CDR3 has 14 residues. V shed 4 bases and J 6 bases; nucleotides not matched to a gene: 8. Germline V gives CDR1 MNHEY, CDR2 SVGAGI. CDR3 protein: CASSSRTSFGEQYV. In DNA form, the CDR3 reads TGTGCCAGCAGTTCACGGACTAGCTTCGGCGAGCAGTACGTC.

The rearrangement joins TRBV5-1 to TRBJ2-5; 8 bases agree with TRBD2. Germline CDR1 reads SGHRS; CDR2 reads YFSETQ. Trimming took 2 bases from V and 6 from J; bases not matched to a gene: 15. There are 17 residues in the CDR3. CDR3 residues: CASSLSSGLVNLKTQYF. The CDR3 DNA reads as TGCGCCAGCAGCTTATCATCGGGACTAGTGAATTTGAAGACCCAGTACTTC.

V is TRBV6-6 and J is TRBJ1-4, with D tentatively TRBD1 (5 bases). This CDR3 has 15 residues. Germline CDR1 and CDR2: MNHNY and SVGAGI (reference sequence). The germline V and J ends were trimmed by 2 bases and 1 base, with 8 bases remaining between them. The CDR3 loop reads CASSYRDLTNEKLFF. The CDR3 coding sequence is TGTGCCAGCAGTTACAGGGACTTAACTAATGAAAAACTGTTTTTT.

The chain links TRBV6-2 or TRBV6-3 to TRBJ2-1, with 10 bases fitting TRBD2. Germline V CDR1 and CDR2: MNHEY, SVGEGT. CDR3 size: 15 residues. The trim removed 5 bases at V and 10 bases at J, leaving 11 bases unmatched. The DNA for the CDR3 is TGTGCCAGCAGTAAGGTAGCGGGGGGTCTCGGGGAGCAGTTCTTC. This codes for CASSKVAGGLGEQFF.